This paragraph covers one T cell receptor (beta chain) sequence. Its antigen remains unidentified. This entry is derived from a study of cytomegalovirus exposure and HLA in healthy donors. Overall study: Earlier sequencing of some 190 million T cells yielded 100 million to 120 million unique TCR beta sequences. Study results and limitations: V- and J-gene trimming in TCR beta was tied to a missense DCLRE1C variant by an analysis performed later. According to reports, the classifier identified cytomegalovirus status with high specificity and sensitivity. HLA allele associations emerged for 15,000 to 20,000 TCR beta sequences in a later analysis, at 0.05 false discovery rate.

The PCR used 60 Vbeta and 13 Jbeta primers. The assay was immunoSEQ multiplex PCR, and TCRdb's table has in-frame clones only and misses some. The profile shows roughly 120,000 clones, 70% to 85% of them singletons. Material: PBMCs. This TCR was sampled from a man between 25 and 39 years old in good health and CMV-seropositive.

This chain's CDR3 is CASSLFWGHEKLFF. The CDR3 coding sequence is TGTGCCAGCAGCTTATTCTGGGGGCATGAAAAACTGTTTTTT. V usage is TRBV11-3 and J usage is TRBJ1-4; TRBD1 might be the D (6 bases). From germline, CDR1 is SGHNT and CDR2 YENEEA. The CDR3 has 14 residues. The V and J ends lost 2 bases and 6 bases respectively, with 10 bases between them.